Listed here are 23 T cell receptor beta chains from one sample, sequenced in a study of human T cells and chemical hapten exposure. MiXCR was run by TCRdb on the RACE reads, yielding one entry per CDR3 protein. Of 380,000 or so distinct CDR3 sequences detected, approximately 5% appear once; the ten largest clones hold about 8.2%. Time point here: pre-sensitization, week 0. Treatment: therapeutic diphenylcyclopropenone sensitization with weekly scalp DPC. This material consisted of whole blood, taken in connection with sensitization to the hapten diphenylcyclopropenone (DPC). The receptors were sampled from a woman between 18 and 29 years old with alopecia areata. Some clones in this sample may be carry-over from other donors' samples.

This clonotype was observed a handful of times. The CDR3 here is CASAAAGELFF. The CDR3 bases are TGCGCCTCCGCGGCCGCCGGGGAGCTGTTTTTT. The chain recombines TRBV4-3 with TRBJ2-2, with D unresolved. V gave up 11 bases and J gave up 6 bases, with 10 bases separating them. Germline-derived CDR1 and CDR2 are LGHNA and YSLEER. The CDR3 runs to 11 residues.

The chain joins TRBV5-1 to TRBJ1-5, with D maybe TRBD1 (6 bases). V was trimmed by 0 bases and J by 6 bases, leaving 10 bases between them. CDR1 and CDR2 from the germline V gene are SGHRS and YFSETQ. This CDR3 comprises 14 residues. CDR3 DNA: TGCGCCAGCAGCTTGGCCCTGGGGGCTCAGCCCCAGCATTTT. This translates into CASSLALGAQPQHF.

This clonotype was recorded at least ten times. V usage is TRBV7-9 and J usage is TRBJ2-3; 9 bases match TRBD1. Germline V gene lookup returns CDR1 SEHNR and CDR2 FQNEAQ (reference sequence). With 5 bases clipped from V and 2 bases from J, the junction kept 5 bases outside the gene matches. The CDR3 has 15 amino acids. The CDR3: CASSPGQGPTDTQYF. Written as DNA, the CDR3 is TGTGCCAGCAGCCCGGGACAGGGTCCCACAGATACGCAGTATTTT.

This clonotype has ten or more counts. J is TRBJ2-1 and V is TRBV6-2 or TRBV6-3; 13 bases line up with TRBD2. There are 17 residues in the CDR3. In germline, CDR1 is MNHEY, CDR2 SVGEGT. Unmatched junction bases numbered 13, after V lost 6 bases and J lost 8 bases. In nucleotides, the CDR3 is TGTGCCAGCAGGCCCATCCGACTAGCGGGGGGATTATATGAGCAGTTCTTC. This codes for CASRPIRLAGGLYEQFF.

The V gene is TRBV12-3 or TRBV12-4, the J gene TRBJ1-6, with 8 bases that match TRBD1. V was pared by 6 bases and J by 12 bases, with 10 bases of the junction left unmatched. CDR3 size: 14 residues. The CDR3 DNA sequence: TGTGCCAGCAGCCCCCCGACAGGGGCAGGACCCCTCCACTTT. Translated, it gives CASSPPTGAGPLHF.

In its sample, this clonotype was seen many times. CDR3 nucleotide sequence: TGTGCCACCAGTGACCCACAGAGCACAGATACGCAGTATTTT. Protein product: CATSDPQSTDTQYF. This chain uses TRBV24-1 with TRBJ2-3; D is ambiguous. The CDR3 has 14 residues. Trimming stripped 4 bases from V and 0 bases from J, with 7 bases between. Germline V gene sequence: CDR1 KGHDR, CDR2 SFDVKD.

This clonotype was detected ten times or more. V usage is TRBV6-2 or TRBV6-3 and J usage is TRBJ1-1, with D unclear. Germline CDR1 reads MNHEY; CDR2 reads SVGEGT. CDR3 length equals 15 residues. V lost 7 bases and J lost 1, with 16 bases in between. The chain's CDR3 is CASITLRTANTEAFF. The CDR3 coding sequence is TGTGCCAGCATAACACTGAGGACGGCGAACACTGAAGCTTTCTTT.

This clonotype showed up just a few times. One end of the junction varies from germline; a read error may be responsible. The chain links TRBV7-9 to TRBJ2-5; maybe TRBD1 (6 bases). This CDR3 has 13 residues. The germline V gene has CDR1 SEHNR and CDR2 FQNEAQ (reference sequence). The CDR3 region is CASSFYPGETQYF. DNA for the CDR3: TGTGCCAGCAGCTTTTATCCAGGGGAGACCCAATACTTC.

The chain recombines TRBV7-2 with TRBJ1-2; D call uncertain. CDR1 and CDR2 from the germline V gene are SGHTA and FQGNSA. V lost 5 bases, J lost 1 base, and 17 bases lay in between. The CDR3 length is 16 residues. CDR3: CASSPTPRRDNYGYTF. CDR3 DNA: TGTGCCAGCAGCCCTACTCCCCGAAGGGATAACTATGGCTACACCTTC.

This chain uses TRBV25-1 with TRBJ1-1; TRBD1 matches 9 bases. CDR3 length equals 14 residues. Germline-derived CDR1 and CDR2 are MGHDK and SYGVNS. With 6 bases clipped from V and 4 bases from J, the junction kept 6 bases outside the gene matches. CDR3 loop: CASRAGQGLTEAFF. The CDR3 DNA reads TGTGCCAGCAGGGCGGGACAGGGACTCACTGAAGCTTTCTTT.

This clonotype has at least ten counts. The V call is TRBV2, the J call TRBJ1-4; 9 nucleotides match TRBD1. Germline V lookup: CDR1 SNHLY, CDR2 FYNNEI. With 8 bases clipped from V and 5 bases from J, the junction kept 9 bases outside the gene matches. This CDR3 contains 15 residues. The CDR3 sequence is CASGRSGQGNEKLFF. The CDR3 nucleotides are TGTGCCAGCGGCCGGTCCGGACAGGGGAATGAAAAACTGTTTTTT.

This clonotype was counted between two and nine times. The CDR3 nucleotides read TGTGCCAGCAGCTTCGGCAGGCCGAATGAAAAACTGTTTTTT. Translated: CASSFGRPNEKLFF. J is TRBJ1-4 and V is TRBV7-2; D is unclear. CDR3 length equals 14 residues. Germline V gene lookup returns CDR1 SGHTA and CDR2 FQGNSA. V lost 3 bases and J 5 bases, leaving 10 bases between the germline ends.

V usage is TRBV18 and J usage is TRBJ1-4; D is possibly TRBD1 (6 bases). The CDR3 covers 18 residues. Germline V lookup: CDR1 KGHSH, CDR2 LQKENI. The V and J ends lost 4 bases and 0 bases respectively, with 18 bases between them. DNA for the CDR3: TGTGCCAGCTCACGCGAACTAACAGGGCATGCAACTAATGAAAAACTGTTTTTT. Encoded protein: CASSRELTGHATNEKLFF.

The chain recombines TRBV6-5 with TRBJ1-5; 7 bases align to TRBD1. V gave up 6 bases and J gave up 0 bases; unmatched junction bases: 5. Germline V gives CDR1 MNHEY, CDR2 SVGAGI. CDR3 length: 15 amino acids. The CDR3 here is CASSPDRSSNQPQHF. CDR3 DNA: TGTGCCAGCAGCCCGGACAGGAGTAGCAATCAGCCCCAGCATTTT.

In this sample, this clonotype turned up a few times. This chain links TRBV4-1 with TRBJ2-1; 8 bases are shared with TRBD2. This CDR3 contains 14 residues. V gave up 4 bases and J gave up 7 bases; unmatched junction bases: 6. CDR1 is MGHRA and CDR2 is YSYEKL in the germline V gene. The CDR3 sequence: CASSPFRGGNEQFF. As DNA, the CDR3 is TGCGCCAGCAGCCCCTTCCGGGGGGGAAATGAGCAGTTCTTC.

This clonotype was seen at least ten times. The rearrangement joins TRBV6-6 to TRBJ1-1; 8 nucleotides align to TRBD1. Per germline, CDR1 MNHNY and CDR2 SVGAGI (reference sequence). The CDR3 runs to 16 residues. The trim removed 2 bases at V and 5 bases at J, leaving 10 bases unmatched. The CDR3 nucleotides are TGTGCCAGCAGTTACGATTTGGCAGGGGGCCGGACTGAAGCTTTCTTT. Translation: CASSYDLAGGRTEAFF.

A few counts support this clonotype. The genes are TRBV19 and TRBJ2-1, with D unclear. Trimming left V 2 bases short and J 10 bases short, with 12 bases between. This CDR3 region has 13 residues. Per germline, CDR1 LNHDA and CDR2 SQIVND (reference sequence). The CDR3 nucleotides are TGTGCCAGTAGTATAATGGCGCCGGGCGAGCAGTTCTTC. Translation: CASSIMAPGEQFF.

The V and J genes are TRBV12-3 or TRBV12-4 and TRBJ2-5; TRBD2 might be the D (5 bases). There are 12 residues in the CDR3. Between the trimmed V and J ends, which lost 3 bases and 9 bases, there was a span of 11 bases. Written as DNA, the CDR3 is TGTGCCAGCAGTTTCGAGTCCGGGGCCCAGTACTTC. Translated: CASSFESGAQYF.

This clonotype appeared a few times. The chain uses TRBV4-3 and TRBJ2-7, with 13 bases that match TRBD2. The CDR3 runs 18 residues. Germline V gene sequence: CDR1 LGHNA, CDR2 YSLEER. V lost 0 bases and J lost 5; bases outside the gene matches: 10. The DNA of the CDR3 is TGCGCCAGCAGCCAAGATGAGCCGACTAGCGGGGGGATTAACGAGCAGTACTTC. Translated: CASSQDEPTSGGINEQYF.

This clonotype was counted at least ten times. The rearrangement links TRBV12-3 or TRBV12-4 to TRBJ1-6; D is uncertain. Trimming removed 5 bases from V and 3 bases from J, with 8 bases in between. CDR3 size: 14 residues. CDR3 residues: CASSRNDYNSPLHF. CDR3 in DNA: TGTGCCAGCAGTCGTAACGACTATAATTCACCCCTCCACTTT.

This clonotype appeared a few times. The chain uses TRBV6-2 or TRBV6-3 and TRBJ1-5, with D maybe TRBD1 (5 bases). Trimming removed 7 bases at V and 0 bases at J, with 10 bases between. The CDR3 contains 14 residues. Per germline, CDR1 MNHEY and CDR2 SVGEGT. CDR3 in DNA: TGTGCCAGCACTAGGGGATTTAGCAATCAGCCCCAGCATTTT. Its translation: CASTRGFSNQPQHF.

There are many counts of this clonotype. V is TRBV7-3 and J is TRBJ1-1; D is possibly TRBD1 (6 bases). The CDR3 totals 15 residues. Germline V gene sequence: CDR1 SGHTA, CDR2 FQGTGA. Trimming removed 5 bases from V and 4 bases from J, with 17 bases in between. CDR3 nucleotides: TGTGCCAGCAGCACACAGGGTATAGGGTCCACTGAAGCTTTCTTT. Protein: CASSTQGIGSTEAFF.

This clonotype was detected ten times or more. This chain links TRBV6-5 with TRBJ1-4, with TRBD1 as a possible D gene (6 bases). This CDR3 is built from 14 residues. V was pared by 6 bases and J by 6 bases, with 14 bases between. Germline lookup yields CDR1 MNHEY and CDR2 SVGAGI. This chain's CDR3 is CASRKDSVHEKLFF. For the CDR3, the DNA is TGTGCCAGCAGGAAGGACAGCGTCCATGAAAAACTGTTTTTT.